The sample holds one count of the clone carrying this TCR beta chain. Its antigen is unknown. Genomic DNA served as template for TCR beta VDJ and CDR3 profiling. In TCRdb, the reads were re-called with MiXCR into one record per CDR3 protein. The sample lists approximately 170,000 distinct CDR3 sequences; approximately 49% were seen once. This CDR3 has 13 amino acids. Trimming pared 5 bases from V and 2 bases from J, leaving 9 bases between. The sample originates from a study of CD8+CD57+ T cells in acquired aplastic anemia. Study at large: Mean DNA quantity obtained from sorted CD4+ and CD8+ cells was about 3.5 ug. Points from the study as a whole: Researchers report that around 31 CD8+ CDR3 sequences appeared in both patients and controls.

The chain recombines TRBV12-3 or TRBV12-4 with TRBJ1-2, with no clear D. The TCR was taken from a human donor in good health, serving as a control. The specimen sequenced was sorted CD4+, CD8+, or CD8+CD57+ T cells (not recorded which) from PBMCs. The CDR3 loop is CASSTTVNYGYTF. The CDR3 DNA reads TGTGCCAGCAGTACGACTGTCAACTATGGCTACACCTTC.